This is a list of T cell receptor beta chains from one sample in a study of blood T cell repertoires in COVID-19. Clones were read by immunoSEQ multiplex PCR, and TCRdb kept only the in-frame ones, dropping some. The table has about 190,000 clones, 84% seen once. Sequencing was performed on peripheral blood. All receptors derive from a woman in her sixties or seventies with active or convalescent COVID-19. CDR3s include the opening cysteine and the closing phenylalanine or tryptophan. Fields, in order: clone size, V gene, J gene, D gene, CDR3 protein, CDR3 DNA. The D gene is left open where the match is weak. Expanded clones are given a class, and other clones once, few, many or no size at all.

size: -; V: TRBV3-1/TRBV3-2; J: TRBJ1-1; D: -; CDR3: CASSYSGGHRGAFF; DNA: TGTGCCAGCAGCTATTCGGGGGGCCACCGGGGAGCTTTCTTT
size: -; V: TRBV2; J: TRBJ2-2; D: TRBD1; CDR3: CASIGTVPGTGELFF; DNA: TGTGCCAGCATCGGGACAGTTCCCGGGACCGGGGAGCTGTTTTTT
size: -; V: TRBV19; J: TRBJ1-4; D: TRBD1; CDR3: CASQPGQLRTNEKLFF; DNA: TGTGCCAGCCAGCCGGGACAGCTGAGGACTAATGAAAAACTGTTTTTT
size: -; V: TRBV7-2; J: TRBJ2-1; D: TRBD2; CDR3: CASSPGNGREGRYYNEQFF; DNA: TGTGCCAGCAGCCCTGGGAACGGGCGGGAGGGTAGATACTACAATGAGCAGTTCTTC
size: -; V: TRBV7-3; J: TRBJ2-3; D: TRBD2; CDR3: CASSRTGGADTQYF; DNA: TGTGCCAGCAGCCGAACCGGGGGGGCAGATACGCAGTATTTT
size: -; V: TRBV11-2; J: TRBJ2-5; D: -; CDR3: CASSTAAGWTQYF; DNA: TGTGCCAGCAGCACGGCAGCAGGGTGGACCCAGTACTTC
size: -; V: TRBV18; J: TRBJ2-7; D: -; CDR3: CASSTLEQSLGGQYF; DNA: TGTGCCAGCTCTACCCTGGAACAGTCTCTGGGGGGGCAGTACTTC
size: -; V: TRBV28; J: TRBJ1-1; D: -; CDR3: CASSPPRGEAFF; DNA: TGTGCCAGCAGTCCCCCCCGGGGTGAAGCTTTCTTT
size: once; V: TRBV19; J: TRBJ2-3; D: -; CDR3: CASTSERWGPGTDTQYF; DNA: TGTGCCAGTACCTCCGAAAGGTGGGGGCCGGGTACAGATACGCAGTATTTT
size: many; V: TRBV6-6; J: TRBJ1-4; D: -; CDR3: CASSYTGMGKEKLFF; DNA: TGTGCCAGCAGTTATACAGGGATGGGGAAAGAAAAACTGTTTTTT
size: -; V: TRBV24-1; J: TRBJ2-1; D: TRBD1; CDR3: CATSPPLKPGQGYNEQFF; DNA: TGTGCCACCAGTCCCCCGCTCAAACCGGGACAGGGTTACAATGAGCAGTTCTTC
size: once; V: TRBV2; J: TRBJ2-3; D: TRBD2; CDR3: CASSELGLAGEDTQYF; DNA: TGTGCCAGCAGTGAACTTGGACTAGCGGGAGAAGATACGCAGTATTTT
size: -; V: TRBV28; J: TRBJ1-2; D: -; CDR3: CASRLQGFNYGYTF; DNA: TGTGCCAGCAGATTACAGGGCTTTAACTATGGCTACACCTTC
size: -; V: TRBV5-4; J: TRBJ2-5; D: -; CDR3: CASSDVGGPSGQTQYF; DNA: TGTGCCAGCAGCGACGTTGGGGGGCCTAGCGGACAGACCCAGTACTTC
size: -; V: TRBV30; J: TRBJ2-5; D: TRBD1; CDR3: CAWSPSGTGGGETQYF; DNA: TGTGCCTGGAGTCCGAGCGGGACAGGGGGGGGAGAGACCCAGTACTTC
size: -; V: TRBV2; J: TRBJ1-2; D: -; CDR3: CASSEAQGNYGYTF; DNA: TGTGCCAGCAGTGAAGCGCAGGGCAACTATGGCTACACCTTC
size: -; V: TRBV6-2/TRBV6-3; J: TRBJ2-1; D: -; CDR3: CASSHSYASYNEQFF; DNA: TGTGCCAGCAGCCACTCATACGCTTCCTACAATGAGCAGTTCTTC
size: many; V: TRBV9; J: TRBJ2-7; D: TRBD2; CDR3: CASSVDGLEEQYF; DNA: TGTGCCAGCAGCGTAGACGGACTAGAAGAGCAGTACTTC
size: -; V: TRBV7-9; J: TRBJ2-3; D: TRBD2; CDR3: CASSPSGLADDTQYF; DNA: TGTGCCAGCAGCCCATCGGGACTAGCTGACGATACGCAGTATTTT
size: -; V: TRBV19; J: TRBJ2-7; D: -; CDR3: CASSIGVGRISYEQYF; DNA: TGTGCCAGTAGTATCGGCGTGGGGCGTATATCCTACGAGCAGTACTTC
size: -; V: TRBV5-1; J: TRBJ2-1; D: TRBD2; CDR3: CASSFGLTSGSTDEQFF; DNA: TGCGCCAGCAGCTTTGGCCTCACTAGCGGGAGTACCGATGAGCAGTTCTTC
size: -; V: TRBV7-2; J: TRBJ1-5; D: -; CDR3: CASSLQGNQPQHF; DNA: TGTGCCAGCAGCTTACAGGGAAATCAGCCCCAGCATTTT
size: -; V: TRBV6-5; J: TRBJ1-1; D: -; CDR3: CASSYSRDMNTEAFF; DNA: TGTGCCAGCAGTTACTCCAGGGACATGAACACTGAAGCTTTCTTT
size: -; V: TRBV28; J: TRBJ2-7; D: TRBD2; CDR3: CASSSPTSGISYEQYF; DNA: TGTGCCAGCAGTTCCCCTACCAGCGGGATTTCCTACGAGCAGTACTTC
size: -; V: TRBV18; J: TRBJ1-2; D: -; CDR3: CASSNIRSQGQGGYTF; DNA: TGTGCCAGCTCAAATATTCGGTCGCAGGGTCAAGGTGGCTACACCTTC
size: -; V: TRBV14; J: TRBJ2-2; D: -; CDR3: CASSPVGVLASGELFF; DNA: TGTGCCAGCAGCCCCGTGGGGGTACTAGCTTCCGGGGAGCTGTTTTTT
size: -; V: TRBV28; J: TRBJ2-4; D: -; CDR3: CASSPSLGGVGNIQYF; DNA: TGTGCCAGCAGCCCGAGCTTGGGCGGGGTCGGGAACATTCAGTACTTC
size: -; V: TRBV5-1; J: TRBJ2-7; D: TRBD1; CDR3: CASSRYPGQGPGGEQYF; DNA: TGCGCCAGCAGCCGATACCCGGGACAGGGGCCGGGGGGCGAGCAGTACTTC
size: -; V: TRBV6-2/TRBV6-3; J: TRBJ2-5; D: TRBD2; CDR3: CASSYSRTGGETQYF; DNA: TGTGCCAGCAGTTACTCGAGAACGGGGGGGGAGACCCAGTACTTC
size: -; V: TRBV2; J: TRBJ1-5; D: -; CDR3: CASTRRENQPQHF; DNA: TGTGCCAGCACGAGGAGGGAAAATCAGCCCCAGCATTTT
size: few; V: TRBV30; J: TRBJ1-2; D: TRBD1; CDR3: CAWSTGAYGYTF; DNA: TGTGCCTGGAGTACAGGGGCCTATGGCTACACCTTC
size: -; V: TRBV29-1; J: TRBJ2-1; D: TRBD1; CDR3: CSVGKTTGYFVQFF; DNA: TGCAGCGTTGGAAAGACGACAGGGTACTTCGTGCAGTTCTTC
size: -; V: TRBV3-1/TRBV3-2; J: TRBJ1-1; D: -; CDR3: CASSQEDQRTGLTNTEAFF; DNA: TGTGCCAGCAGCCAAGAAGATCAAAGGACGGGACTTACGAACACTGAAGCTTTCTTT
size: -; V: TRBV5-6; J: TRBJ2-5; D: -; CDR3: CASSLVDSVEIETQYF; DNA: TGTGCCAGCAGCTTGGTCGACAGCGTCGAAATAGAGACCCAGTACTTC
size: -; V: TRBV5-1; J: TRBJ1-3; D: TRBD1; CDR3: CASSPGGGGNTIYF; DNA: TGCGCCAGCAGCCCAGGGGGCGGTGGAAACACCATATATTTT
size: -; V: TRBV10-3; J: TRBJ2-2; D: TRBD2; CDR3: CAISGTGGSSGELFF; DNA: TGTGCCATCAGTGGCACGGGAGGGTCATCCGGGGAGCTGTTTTTT
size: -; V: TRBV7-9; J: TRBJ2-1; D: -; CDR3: CASSLGGSVYEQFF; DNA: TGTGCCAGCAGCTTAGGCGGTAGCGTGTATGAGCAGTTCTTC
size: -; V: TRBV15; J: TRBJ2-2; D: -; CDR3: CATSRRTNTGELFF; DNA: TGTGCCACCAGCAGACGGACAAACACCGGGGAGCTGTTTTTT
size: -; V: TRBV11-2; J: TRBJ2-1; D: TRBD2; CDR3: CASSPGTSVYNEQFF; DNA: TGTGCCAGCAGCCCCGGGACTAGCGTATACAATGAGCAGTTCTTC
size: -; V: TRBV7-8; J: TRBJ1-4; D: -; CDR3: CASSLASRTVNEKLFF; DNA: TGTGCCAGCAGCTTAGCGTCTCGGACAGTTAATGAAAAACTGTTTTTT
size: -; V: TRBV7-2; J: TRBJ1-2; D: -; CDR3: CASSPRTSDYTF; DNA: TGTGCCAGCAGCCCTCGGACAAGTGACTACACCTTC
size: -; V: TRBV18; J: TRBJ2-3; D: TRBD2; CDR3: CASSQTAGGPRDTQYF; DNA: TGTGCCAGCTCGCAAACAGCGGGAGGGCCGCGAGATACGCAGTATTTT
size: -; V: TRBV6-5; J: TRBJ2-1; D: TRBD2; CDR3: CASMGLAGHSEQFF; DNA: TGTGCCAGCATGGGACTAGCGGGACATAGTGAGCAGTTCTTC
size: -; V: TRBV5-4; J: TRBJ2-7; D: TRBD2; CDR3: CASSSGLAYEQYF; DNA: TGTGCCAGCAGCTCCGGACTAGCCTACGAGCAGTACTTC
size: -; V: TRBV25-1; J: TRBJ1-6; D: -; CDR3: CASRETVYNSPLHF; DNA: TGTGCCAGCAGAGAGACAGTCTATAATTCACCCCTCCACTTT
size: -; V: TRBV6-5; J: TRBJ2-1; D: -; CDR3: CASNPKATGYREQFF; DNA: TGTGCCAGCAACCCCAAGGCCACAGGCTACAGGGAGCAGTTCTTC
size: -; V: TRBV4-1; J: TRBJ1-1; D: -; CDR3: CASSQGGRGGHYTEAFF; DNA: TGCGCCAGCAGCCAAGGTGGACGGGGGGGCCATTACACTGAAGCTTTCTTT
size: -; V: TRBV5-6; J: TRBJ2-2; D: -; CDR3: CASSFGWAGPSGELFF; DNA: TGTGCCAGCAGCTTTGGCTGGGCGGGACCCTCCGGGGAGCTGTTTTTT
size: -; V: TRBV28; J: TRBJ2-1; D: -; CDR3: CASNDPGVHNEQFF; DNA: TGTGCCAGCAACGATCCGGGAGTGCACAATGAGCAGTTCTTC